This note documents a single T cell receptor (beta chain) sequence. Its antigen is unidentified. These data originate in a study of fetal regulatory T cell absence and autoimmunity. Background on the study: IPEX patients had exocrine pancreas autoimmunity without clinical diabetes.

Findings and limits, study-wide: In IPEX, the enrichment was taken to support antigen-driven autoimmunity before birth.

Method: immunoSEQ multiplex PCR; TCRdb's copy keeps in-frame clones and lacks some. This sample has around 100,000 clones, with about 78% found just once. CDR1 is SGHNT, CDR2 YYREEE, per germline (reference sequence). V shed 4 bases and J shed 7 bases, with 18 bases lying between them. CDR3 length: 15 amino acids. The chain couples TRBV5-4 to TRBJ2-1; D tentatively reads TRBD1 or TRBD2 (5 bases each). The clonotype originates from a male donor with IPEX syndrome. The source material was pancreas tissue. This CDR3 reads CASSPIRDGDNEQFF. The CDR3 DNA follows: TGTGCCAGCAGCCCAATCCGGGACGGGGATAATGAGCAGTTCTTC.